The 3 T cell receptor beta chains below all came from one sample that was sequenced in a study of blood T cells in healthy people across ages. The second PCR ran roughly 6 to 11 cycles with a sample-barcoded 5' primer and J-beta primers. TCRdb redid the calling of the 5' RACE reads with MiXCR, one entry per CDR3 protein. The table lists about 830,000 distinct CDR3 sequences, 62% of them singletons. The specimen was blood. The receptor source for this set is a young man in good health.

This chain joins TRBV9 and TRBJ2-7; D remains ambiguous. Gene TRBJ2-5 matches the end of the DNA better, so the J call may be wrong. Germline CDR1 and CDR2: SGDLS and YYNGEE. This CDR3 spans 15 amino acids. CDR3 sequence (DNA): TGTGCCAGCAGCGTAGGTAAACGGGCGATGGAGACCCAGTACTTC. Protein sequence: CASSVGKRAMETQYF.

The J gene is TRBJ2-4, the V gene TRBV4-3; possible D gene TRBD2, 7 bases. In germline, CDR1 is LGHNA, CDR2 YSLEER. This CDR3 is 16 amino acids long. With 4 bases removed from V and 7 bases from J, the gap between germline ends came to 20 bases. Written as DNA, the CDR3 is TGCGCCAGCAGCCCCTCGGGGGGCTCCGGTCGGAACATTCAGTACTTC. Translating it yields CASSPSGGSGRNIQYF.

This clonotype was found a few times. V is TRBV20-1 and J is TRBJ1-1; D is perhaps TRBD1 (5 bases). The CDR3 totals 13 residues. Trimming left V 6 bases short and J 3 bases short, with 14 bases between. CDR1 is DFQATT and CDR2 is SNEGSKA in the germline V gene (reference sequence). Here the CDR3 DNA reads TGCAGTGCCCCAGACGGAGGGGACACTGAAGCTTTCTTT. The encoded protein is CSAPDGGDTEAFF.